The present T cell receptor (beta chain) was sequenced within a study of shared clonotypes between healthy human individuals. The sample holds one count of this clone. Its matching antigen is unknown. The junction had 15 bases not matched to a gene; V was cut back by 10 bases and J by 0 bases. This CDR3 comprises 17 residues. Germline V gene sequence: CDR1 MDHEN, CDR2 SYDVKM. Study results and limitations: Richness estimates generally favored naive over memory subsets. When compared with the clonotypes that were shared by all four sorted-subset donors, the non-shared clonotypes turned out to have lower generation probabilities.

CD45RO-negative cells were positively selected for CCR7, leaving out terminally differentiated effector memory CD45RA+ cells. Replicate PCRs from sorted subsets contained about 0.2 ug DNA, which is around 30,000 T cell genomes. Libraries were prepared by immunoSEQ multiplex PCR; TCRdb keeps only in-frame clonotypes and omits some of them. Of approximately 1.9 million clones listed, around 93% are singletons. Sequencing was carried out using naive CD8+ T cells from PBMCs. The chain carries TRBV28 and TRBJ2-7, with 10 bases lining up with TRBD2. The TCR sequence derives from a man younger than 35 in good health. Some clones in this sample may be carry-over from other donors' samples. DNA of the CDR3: TGTGCCACCCCAGGGGGACTAGCGCTTCCTGGCTCCTACGAGCAGTACTTC. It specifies CATPGGLALPGSYEQYF.